Below are 24 T cell receptor beta chains sequenced from a single sample in a study of cytomegalovirus exposure and HLA in healthy donors (dated 2017 in TCRdb). The library was prepared using the immunoSEQ multiplex PCR assay. For the multiplex PCR, a mixture combining 60 forward primers for TCR Vbeta segments and 13 reverse primers for TCR Jbeta segments was used. Held by TCRdb, this immuneACCESS table contains in-frame sequences only and omits some clones. Under half of the omission traces to an unresolved V gene where checked; the cause of the rest is unknown. Here the sample has more than 150,000 clones; roughly four fifths occur a single time. The ten largest make up around 1.6% of the sample. The sample consisted of PBMCs. The source is a man between 18 and 35 years old in good health and CMV-seronegative.

This chain links TRBV9 with TRBJ1-1; D is ambiguous. Germline values: CDR1 SGDLS, CDR2 YYNGEE. The CDR3 covers 14 residues. V dropped 3 bases and J dropped 1 base, with 10 bases sitting between them. CDR3: CASSDGRSNTEAFF. For the CDR3, the DNA is TGTGCCAGCAGCGATGGCAGGTCGAACACTGAAGCTTTCTTT.

V and J are TRBV7-2 and TRBJ2-3, with D tentatively TRBD1 (7 bases). CDR1 is SGHTA and CDR2 is FQGNSA in the germline V gene. V lost 4 bases to trimming and J lost 6 bases, with 26 bases between them. The CDR3 sequence is 18 residues long. The chain's CDR3 is CASSWWGVVLAGGDTQYF. The CDR3 nucleotides read TGTGCCAGCAGCTGGTGGGGGGTGGTACTGGCAGGGGGGGATACGCAGTATTTT.

The chain joins TRBV18 to TRBJ1-1, with D possibly matching TRBD1 (5 bases). V was cut by 5 bases and J by 4 bases, with 20 bases left in between. Germline V CDR1 and CDR2: KGHSH, LQKENI. The CDR3 covers 16 residues. CDR3 protein: CASSSKTRVRATEAFF. The CDR3 DNA follows: TGTGCCAGCTCATCTAAAACCAGGGTTCGGGCCACTGAAGCTTTCTTT.

V gene TRBV6-1 combines with J gene TRBJ2-7, with D possibly matching TRBD1 (6 bases). The germline CDR1 and CDR2 sequences are MNHNS and SASEGT. There are 15 residues in the CDR3. V was trimmed by 4 bases and J by 0 bases, leaving 13 bases between them. The CDR3 coding sequence is TGTGCCAGCAGTGGACTAATGACAGGCTCCTACGAGCAGTACTTC. This translates into CASSGLMTGSYEQYF.

The CDR3 DNA follows: TGTGCCAGCACGACGTTGACACGGACTCATCAAGAGACCCAGTACTTC. Protein product: CASTTLTRTHQETQYF. The chain joins TRBV2 to TRBJ2-5; TRBD2 is a possible D gene (5 bases). The germline V gene encodes CDR1 SNHLY and CDR2 FYNNEI. This CDR3 has 16 amino acids. The germline V and J ends were trimmed by 7 bases and 2 bases, with 20 bases remaining between them.

The J gene is TRBJ2-7, the V gene TRBV19; 8 positions agree with TRBD1. V gave up 5 bases and J gave up 7 bases; unmatched junction bases: 7. This CDR3 region has 13 residues. The germline V gene has CDR1 LNHDA and CDR2 SQIVND (reference sequence). CDR3 sequence reads: CASSSGTGLEQYF. The CDR3 DNA sequence: TGTGCCAGTAGTTCCGGGACAGGCTTAGAGCAGTACTTC. Using reference TRBV19 and TRBJ2-7 for the parts outside the CDR3, the full variable domain is DGGITQSPKYLFRKEGQNVTLSCEQNLNHDAMYWYRQDPGQGLRLIYYSQIVNDFQKGDIAEGYSVSREKKESFPLTVTSAQKNPTAFYLCASSSGTGLEQYFGPGTRLTVT.

The V and J genes are TRBV5-4 and TRBJ2-7; 7 nucleotides agree with TRBD2. Looked up from germline, CDR1 is SGHNT and CDR2 is YYREEE (reference sequence). The trim removed 0 bases at V and 3 bases at J, leaving 6 bases unmatched. This CDR3 spans 15 amino acids. CDR3 protein: CASSLGGGDFYEQYF. In DNA form, the CDR3 reads TGTGCCAGCAGCTTGGGGGGGGGAGACTTCTACGAGCAGTACTTC.

V and J are TRBV4-1 and TRBJ2-1; TRBD2 matches 10 bases. In germline, CDR1 is MGHRA, CDR2 YSYEKL. This CDR3 has 18 residues. V shed 0 bases and J 9 bases; nucleotides not matched to a gene: 14. In DNA form, the CDR3 reads TGCGCCAGCAGCCAAGATTCGGGACTAGCGATAGACAGCCGTGAGCAGTTCTTC. Translated: CASSQDSGLAIDSREQFF.

The chain couples TRBV6-1 to TRBJ2-7; 8 bases fit TRBD1. J gave up 0 bases and V 8 bases, and 6 bases lay outside the gene matches. The V gene's germline CDR1 is MNHNS and CDR2 SASEGT. There are 14 residues in the CDR3. The CDR3 DNA reads as TGTGCCAGCCGCTGGACAGGGCGCTCCTACGAGCAGTACTTC. Protein product: CASRWTGRSYEQYF.

The V gene is TRBV28, the J gene TRBJ2-7, with D maybe TRBD1 (5 bases). This CDR3 has 14 amino acids. CDR1 and CDR2 from the germline V gene are MDHEN and SYDVKM. The V end was cut by 6 bases, the J end by 2 bases, with 14 bases between. The CDR3 DNA sequence: TGTGCCAGCAGACCAGGGCACCCTCCCTACGAGCAGTACTTC. As protein: CASRPGHPPYEQYF.

The J gene is TRBJ2-1, the V gene TRBV6-4; D remains ambiguous. This CDR3 region has 17 residues. Trimming took 2 bases from V and 0 from J, leaving 14 bases between them. Germline loops: CDR1 MRHNA, CDR2 SNTAGT. In nucleotides, the CDR3 is TGTGCCAGCAGTGACGGGTCTGGCGGAAGCTCCTACAATGAGCAGTTCTTC. It translates to CASSDGSGGSSYNEQFF.

This chain uses TRBV5-1 with TRBJ2-7, with 11 bases identical to TRBD2. This CDR3 contains 14 residues. The V and J ends lost 3 bases and 7 bases, in that order; junction bases with no gene match: 6. Germline-derived CDR1 and CDR2 are SGHRS and YFSETQ. In nucleotides, the CDR3 is TGCGCCAGCAGCTCCCCGACTAGCGGGGAAGAGCAGTACTTC. The encoded protein is CASSSPTSGEEQYF.

The CDR3 DNA reads as TGTGCCAGCTCCCTTGACCTGGACAGAGCCTACGAGCAGTACTTC. The encoded protein is CASSLDLDRAYEQYF. The chain uses TRBV6-6 and TRBJ2-7; possibly TRBD1 for D (6 bases). The V end was cut by 8 bases, the J end by 2 bases, with 19 bases between. Per germline, CDR1 MNHNY and CDR2 SVGAGI (reference sequence). The CDR3 runs to 15 residues.

The J gene is TRBJ2-2, the V gene TRBV15; TRBD2 matches at 8 bases. Trimming took 3 bases from V and 4 from J; bases not matched to a gene: 7. In germline, CDR1 is LNHNV, CDR2 YYDKDF (reference sequence). The CDR3 has 16 residues. The CDR3 sequence is CATSSSGTPGTGELFF. The CDR3 nucleotides read TGTGCCACCAGCAGTAGCGGGACGCCAGGCACCGGGGAGCTGTTTTTT.

The J gene is TRBJ2-1, the V gene TRBV11-2, with 12 bases aligning to TRBD2. This CDR3 contains 17 residues. Per germline, CDR1 SGHAT and CDR2 FQNNGV. V shed 3 bases and J 6 bases; nucleotides not matched to a gene: 9. CDR3 nucleotides: TGTGCCAGCAGCTTTGGACTAGCGGGGTGGGGGGGCAATGAGCAGTTCTTC. Encoded protein: CASSFGLAGWGGNEQFF.

The genes are TRBV7-8 and TRBJ1-1, with no clear D. Germline-derived CDR1 and CDR2 are SGHVS and FQNEAQ. The V end lost 7 bases, the J end lost 0 bases, and 21 bases lay between the germline ends. This CDR3 contains 17 residues. The CDR3 DNA follows: TGTGCCAGCACCCACAATACCCTCGTGGTCATGAACACTGAAGCTTTCTTT. As protein: CASTHNTLVVMNTEAFF.

V and J are TRBV5-1 and TRBJ1-2, with a weak D call TRBD1 (5 bases). The germline V gene encodes CDR1 SGHRS and CDR2 YFSETQ. The CDR3 consists of 15 residues. V dropped 0 bases and J dropped 4 bases, with 13 bases sitting between them. The DNA for the CDR3 is TGCGCCAGCAGCTTGGCCCAGGGTTTTATCTATGGCTACACCTTC. Its translation: CASSLAQGFIYGYTF.

This clone was observed once. This sequence joins TRBV28 and TRBJ1-2; TRBD1 matches at 7 bases. The CDR3 totals 14 residues. With 4 bases clipped from V and 5 bases from J, the junction kept 7 bases outside the gene matches. Germline V gene lookup returns CDR1 MDHEN and CDR2 SYDVKM. The DNA for the CDR3 is TGTGCCAGCAGTTCCGGACAGGCATTGTATGGCTACACCTTC. This translates into CASSSGQALYGYTF.

This chain connects TRBV5-8 to TRBJ1-2, with TRBD1 matching over 10 bases. With V trimmed by 2 bases and J by 8 bases, 9 bases remained unmatched. Germline CDR1 SGHTS, CDR2 YDEGEE. This CDR3 has 15 amino acids. CDR3 coding DNA: TGTGCCAGCAGCTTAGACCGCAGACAGGGGGCGGGCTACACCTTC. It is translated as CASSLDRRQGAGYTF.

CDR3 residues: CASSQDRYRGETQYF. CDR3 sequence (DNA): TGTGCCAGCAGCCAAGATAGGTACAGGGGAGAGACCCAGTACTTC. This sequence joins TRBV14 and TRBJ2-5; 7 positions agree with TRBD1. The CDR3 runs 15 residues. Germline V gene lookup returns CDR1 SGHDN and CDR2 FVKESK. The V and J ends lost 0 bases and 4 bases, in that order; junction bases with no gene match: 5.

This clone occurred many times. The chain recombines TRBV6-6 with TRBJ2-1; the match to TRBD1 covers 8 bases. This CDR3 comprises 14 residues. The junction had 14 bases not matched to a gene; V was cut back by 6 bases and J by 13 bases. The germline gives CDR1 MNHNY, CDR2 SVGAGI (reference sequence). CDR3 amino acids: CASSPAPDRDNQFF. The CDR3 nucleotides are TGTGCCAGCAGCCCTGCCCCGGACAGGGACAACCAGTTCTTC.

V and J are TRBV5-6 and TRBJ1-6; D gene ambiguous. The CDR3 spans 15 residues. V was shortened by 0 bases and J by 7 bases, with 11 bases between the two germline ends. Per germline, CDR1 SGHDT and CDR2 YYEEEE. The CDR3 protein is CASSLVGPANSPLHF. The CDR3 DNA sequence: TGTGCCAGCAGCTTGGTGGGCCCCGCCAATTCACCCCTCCACTTT.

This chain joins TRBV11-2 and TRBJ2-5; perhaps TRBD1 as D (5 bases). Trimming stripped 5 bases from V and 2 bases from J, with 9 bases between. The CDR3 covers 13 residues. Per the germline V gene, CDR1 is SGHAT and CDR2 is FQNNGV. CDR3 sequence reads: CASSGASQETQYF. CDR3 DNA: TGTGCCAGCAGCGGGGCCTCACAAGAGACCCAGTACTTC.

This chain links TRBV4-1 with TRBJ1-1; D is unclear. The V end lost 0 bases, the J end lost 2 bases, and 7 bases lay between the germline ends. In germline, CDR1 is MGHRA, CDR2 YSYEKL. The CDR3 extends over 14 amino acids. CDR3 bases: TGCGCCAGCAGCCAAGACTTGAGAAACACTGAAGCTTTCTTT. Translated: CASSQDLRNTEAFF.